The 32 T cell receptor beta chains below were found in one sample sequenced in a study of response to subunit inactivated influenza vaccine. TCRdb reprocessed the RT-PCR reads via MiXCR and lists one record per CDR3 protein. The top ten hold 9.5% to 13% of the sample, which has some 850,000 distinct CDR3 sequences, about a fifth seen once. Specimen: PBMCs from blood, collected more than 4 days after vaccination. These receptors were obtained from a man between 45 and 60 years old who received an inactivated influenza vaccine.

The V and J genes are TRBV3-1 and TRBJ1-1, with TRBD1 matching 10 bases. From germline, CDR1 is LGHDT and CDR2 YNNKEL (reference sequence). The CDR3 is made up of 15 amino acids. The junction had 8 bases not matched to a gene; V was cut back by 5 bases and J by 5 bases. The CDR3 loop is CASSEPGTGATEAFF. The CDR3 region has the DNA TGTGCCAGCAGCGAACCCGGGACAGGGGCTACTGAAGCTTTCTTT.

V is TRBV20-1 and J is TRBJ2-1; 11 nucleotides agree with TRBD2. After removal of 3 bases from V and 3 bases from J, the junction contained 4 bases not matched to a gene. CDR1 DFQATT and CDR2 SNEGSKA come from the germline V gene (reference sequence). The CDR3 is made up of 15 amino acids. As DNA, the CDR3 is TGCAGTGCTAGCCCACTAGCGGGGGACTACAATGAGCAGTTCTTC. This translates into CSASPLAGDYNEQFF.

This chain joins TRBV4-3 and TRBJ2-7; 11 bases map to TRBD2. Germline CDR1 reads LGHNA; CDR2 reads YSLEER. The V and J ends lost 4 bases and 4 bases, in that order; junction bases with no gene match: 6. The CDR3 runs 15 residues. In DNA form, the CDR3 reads TGCGCCAGCAGCCGGGGGGCTAGCGGGGGGTACGAGCAGTACTTC. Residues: CASSRGASGGYEQYF.

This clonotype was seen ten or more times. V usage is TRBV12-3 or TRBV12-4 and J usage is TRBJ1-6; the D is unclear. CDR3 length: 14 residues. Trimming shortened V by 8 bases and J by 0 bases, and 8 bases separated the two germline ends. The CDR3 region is CASGKGSYNSPLHF. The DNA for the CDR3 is TGTGCCAGCGGAAAGGGCTCCTATAATTCACCCCTCCACTTT.

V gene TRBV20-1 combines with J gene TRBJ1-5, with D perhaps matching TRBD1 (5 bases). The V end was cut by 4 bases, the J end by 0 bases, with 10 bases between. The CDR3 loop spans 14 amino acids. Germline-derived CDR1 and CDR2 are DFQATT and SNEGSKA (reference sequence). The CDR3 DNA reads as TGCAGTGCTATGGACACCGCTAGCAATCAGCCCCAGCATTTT. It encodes CSAMDTASNQPQHF.

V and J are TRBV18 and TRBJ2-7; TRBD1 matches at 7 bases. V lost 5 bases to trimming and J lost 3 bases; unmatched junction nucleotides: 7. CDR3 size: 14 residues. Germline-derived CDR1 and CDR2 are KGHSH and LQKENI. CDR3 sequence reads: CASSSTGQNYEQYF. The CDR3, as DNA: TGTGCCAGCTCATCCACGGGACAGAACTACGAGCAGTACTTC. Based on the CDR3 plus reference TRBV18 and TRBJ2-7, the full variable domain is NAGVMQNPRHLVRRRGQEARLRCSPMKGHSHVYWYRQLPEEGLKFMVYLQKENIIDESGMPKERFSAEFPKEGPSILRIQQVVRGDSAAYFCASSSTGQNYEQYFGPGTRLTVT.

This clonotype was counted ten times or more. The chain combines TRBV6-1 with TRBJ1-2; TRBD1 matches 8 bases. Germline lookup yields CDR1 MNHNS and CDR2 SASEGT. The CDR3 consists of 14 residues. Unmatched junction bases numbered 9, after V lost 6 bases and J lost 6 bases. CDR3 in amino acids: CASSPDRAVDGYTF. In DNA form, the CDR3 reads TGTGCCAGCAGCCCGGACAGGGCGGTCGATGGCTACACCTTC.

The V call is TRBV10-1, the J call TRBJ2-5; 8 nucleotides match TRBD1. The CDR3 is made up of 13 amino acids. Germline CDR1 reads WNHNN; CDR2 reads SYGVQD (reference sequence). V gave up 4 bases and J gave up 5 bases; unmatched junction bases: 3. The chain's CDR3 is CASSVHRGETQYF. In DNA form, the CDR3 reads TGCGCCAGCAGTGTGCACAGGGGGGAGACCCAGTACTTC.

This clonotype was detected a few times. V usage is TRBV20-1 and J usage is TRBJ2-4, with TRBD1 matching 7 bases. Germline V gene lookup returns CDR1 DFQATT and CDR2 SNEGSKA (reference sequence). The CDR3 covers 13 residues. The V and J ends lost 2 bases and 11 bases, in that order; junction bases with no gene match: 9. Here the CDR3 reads CSARWDRQDFQYF. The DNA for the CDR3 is TGCAGTGCTAGATGGGACAGACAGGACTTTCAGTACTTC.

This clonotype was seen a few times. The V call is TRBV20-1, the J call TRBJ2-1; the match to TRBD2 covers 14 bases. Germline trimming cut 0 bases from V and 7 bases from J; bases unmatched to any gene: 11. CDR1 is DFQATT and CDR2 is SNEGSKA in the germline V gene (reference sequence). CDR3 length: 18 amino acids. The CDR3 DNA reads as TGCAGTGCTAGAGATGAATACGGACTAGCGGGGGGCCAGAATGAGCAGTTCTTC. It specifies CSARDEYGLAGGQNEQFF.

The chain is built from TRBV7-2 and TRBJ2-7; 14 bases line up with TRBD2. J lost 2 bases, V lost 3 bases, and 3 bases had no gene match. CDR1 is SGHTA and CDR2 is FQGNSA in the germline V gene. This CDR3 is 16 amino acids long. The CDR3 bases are TGTGCCAGCAGCTTGACTAGCGGGGGGGCCGCCTACGAGCAGTACTTC. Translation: CASSLTSGGAAYEQYF.

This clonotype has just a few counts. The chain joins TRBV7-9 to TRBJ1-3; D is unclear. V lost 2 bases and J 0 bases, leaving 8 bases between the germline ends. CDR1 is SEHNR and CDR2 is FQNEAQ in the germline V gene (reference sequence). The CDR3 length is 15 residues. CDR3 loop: CASSLISSSGNTIYF. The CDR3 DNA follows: TGTGCCAGCAGCTTAATATCGAGCTCTGGAAACACCATATATTTT.

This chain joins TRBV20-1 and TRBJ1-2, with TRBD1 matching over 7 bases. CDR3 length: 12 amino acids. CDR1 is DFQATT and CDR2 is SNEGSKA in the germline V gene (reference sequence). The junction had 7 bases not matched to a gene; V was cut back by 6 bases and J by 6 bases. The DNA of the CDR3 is TGCAGTGCCAGACAGGGAGGGAATGGCTACACCTTC. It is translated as CSARQGGNGYTF.

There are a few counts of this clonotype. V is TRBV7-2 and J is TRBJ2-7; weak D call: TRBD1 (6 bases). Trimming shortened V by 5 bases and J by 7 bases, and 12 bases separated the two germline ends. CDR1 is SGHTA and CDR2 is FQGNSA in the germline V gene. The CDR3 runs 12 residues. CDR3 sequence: CASSVDRTEQYF. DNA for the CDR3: TGTGCCAGCAGCGTTGACAGGACAGAGCAGTACTTC.

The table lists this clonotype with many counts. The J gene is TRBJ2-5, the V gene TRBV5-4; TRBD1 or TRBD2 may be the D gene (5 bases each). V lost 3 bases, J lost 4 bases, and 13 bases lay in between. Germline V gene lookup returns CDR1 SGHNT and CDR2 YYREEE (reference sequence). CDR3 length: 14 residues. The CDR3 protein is CASSSGTNLETQYF. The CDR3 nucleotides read TGTGCCAGCAGCTCCGGGACCAACCTAGAGACCCAGTACTTC. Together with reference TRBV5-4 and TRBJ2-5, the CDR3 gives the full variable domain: ETGVTQSPTHLIKTRGQQVTLRCSSQSGHNTVSWYQQALGQGPQFIFQYYREEENGRGNFPPRFSGLQFPNYSSELNVNALELDDSALYLCASSSGTNLETQYFGPGTRLLVL.

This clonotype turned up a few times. The CDR3 bases are TGTGCCAGCGCCGCAGAACAGGGGCTGGGGAATGGCTACACCTTC. It yields the protein CASAAEQGLGNGYTF. The V call is TRBV10-3, the J call TRBJ1-2, with 7 positions matching TRBD1. CDR1 and CDR2 from the germline V gene are ENHRY and SYGVKD. Trimming at V came to 10 bases and at J to 6 bases, leaving 17 bases not matched to a gene. This CDR3 spans 15 amino acids.

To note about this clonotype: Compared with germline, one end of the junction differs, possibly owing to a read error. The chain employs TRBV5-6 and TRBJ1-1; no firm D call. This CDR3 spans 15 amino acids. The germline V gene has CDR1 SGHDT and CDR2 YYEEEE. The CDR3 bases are TGTACCAGCAGCTTGACTTCAGTCTTTTACACTGAAGCTTTCTTT. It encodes CTSSLTSVFYTEAFF.

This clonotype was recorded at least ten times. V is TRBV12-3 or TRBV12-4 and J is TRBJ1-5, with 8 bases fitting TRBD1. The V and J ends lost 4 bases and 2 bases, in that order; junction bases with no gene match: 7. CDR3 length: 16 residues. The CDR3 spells CASSSPTGVGNQPQHF. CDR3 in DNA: TGTGCCAGCAGTTCCCCGACAGGGGTAGGCAATCAGCCCCAGCATTTT.

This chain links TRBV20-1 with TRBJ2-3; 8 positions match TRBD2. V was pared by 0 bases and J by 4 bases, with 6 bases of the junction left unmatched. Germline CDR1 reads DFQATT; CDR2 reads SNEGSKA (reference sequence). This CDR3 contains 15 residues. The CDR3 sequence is CSAREYGRASDTQYF. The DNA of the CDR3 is TGCAGTGCTAGAGAGTACGGGAGGGCCTCAGATACGCAGTATTTT.

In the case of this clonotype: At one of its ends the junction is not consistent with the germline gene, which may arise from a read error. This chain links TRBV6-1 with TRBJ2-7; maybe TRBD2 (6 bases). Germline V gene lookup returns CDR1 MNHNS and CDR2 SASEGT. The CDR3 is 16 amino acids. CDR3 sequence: CASSLGGQAFSYELYF. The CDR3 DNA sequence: TGTGCCAGCAGCCTCGGAGGGCAGGCCTTCTCCTACGAGCTGTACTTC.

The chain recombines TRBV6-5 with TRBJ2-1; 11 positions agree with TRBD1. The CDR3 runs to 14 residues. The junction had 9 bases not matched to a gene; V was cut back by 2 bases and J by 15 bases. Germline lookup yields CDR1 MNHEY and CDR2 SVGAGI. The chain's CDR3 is CASSYLTGTGGLFF. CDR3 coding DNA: TGTGCCAGCAGTTACCTAACCGGGACAGGGGGTCTGTTCTTC.

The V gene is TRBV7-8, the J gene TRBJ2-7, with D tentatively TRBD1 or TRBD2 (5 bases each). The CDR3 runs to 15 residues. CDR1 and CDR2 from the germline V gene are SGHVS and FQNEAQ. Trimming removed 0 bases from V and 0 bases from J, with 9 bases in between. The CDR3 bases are TGTGCCAGCAGCTTAGCCTTCGGGGCCTCCTACGAGCAGTACTTC. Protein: CASSLAFGASYEQYF.

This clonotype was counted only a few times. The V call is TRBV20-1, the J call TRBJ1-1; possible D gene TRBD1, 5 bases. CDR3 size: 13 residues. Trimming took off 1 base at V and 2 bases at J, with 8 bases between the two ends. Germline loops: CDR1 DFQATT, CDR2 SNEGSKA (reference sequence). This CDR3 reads CSARVTANTEAFF. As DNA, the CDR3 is TGCAGTGCTAGAGTGACAGCTAACACTGAAGCTTTCTTT.

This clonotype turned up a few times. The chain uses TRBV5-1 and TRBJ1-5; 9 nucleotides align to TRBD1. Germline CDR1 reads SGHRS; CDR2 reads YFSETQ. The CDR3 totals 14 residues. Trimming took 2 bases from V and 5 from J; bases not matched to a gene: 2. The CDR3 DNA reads TGCGCCAGCAGCTTTACAGGGGGCGATCAGCCCCAGCATTTT. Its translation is CASSFTGGDQPQHF.

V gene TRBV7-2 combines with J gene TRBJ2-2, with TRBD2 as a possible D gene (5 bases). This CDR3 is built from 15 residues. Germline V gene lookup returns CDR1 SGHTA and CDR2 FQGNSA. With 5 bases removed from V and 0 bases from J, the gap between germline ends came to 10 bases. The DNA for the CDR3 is TGTGCCAGCAGCCCTAGCATTTCGAACACCGGGGAGCTGTTTTTT. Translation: CASSPSISNTGELFF.

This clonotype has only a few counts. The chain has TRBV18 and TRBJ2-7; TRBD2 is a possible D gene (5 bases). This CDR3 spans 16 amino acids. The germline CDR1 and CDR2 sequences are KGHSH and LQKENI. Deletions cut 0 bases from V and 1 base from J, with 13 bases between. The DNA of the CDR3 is TGTGCCAGCTCACCACCCGGACTCCCTCCTTCCTACGAGCAGTACTTC. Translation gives CASSPPGLPPSYEQYF.

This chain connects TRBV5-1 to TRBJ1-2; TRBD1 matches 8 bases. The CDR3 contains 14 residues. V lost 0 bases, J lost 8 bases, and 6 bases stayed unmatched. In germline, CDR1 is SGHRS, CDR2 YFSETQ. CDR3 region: CASSLDRGAQGYTF. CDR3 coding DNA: TGCGCCAGCAGCTTGGACAGGGGGGCTCAAGGCTACACCTTC.

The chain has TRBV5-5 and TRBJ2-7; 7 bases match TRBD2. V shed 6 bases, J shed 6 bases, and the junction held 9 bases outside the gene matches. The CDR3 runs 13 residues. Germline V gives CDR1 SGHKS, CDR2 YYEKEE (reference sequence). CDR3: CASTIHGGGEQYF. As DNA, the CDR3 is TGTGCCAGCACCATCCATGGGGGGGGCGAGCAGTACTTC.

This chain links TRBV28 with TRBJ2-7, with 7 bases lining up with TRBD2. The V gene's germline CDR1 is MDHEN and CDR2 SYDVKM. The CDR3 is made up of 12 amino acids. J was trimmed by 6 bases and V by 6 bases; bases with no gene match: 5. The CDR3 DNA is TGTGCCAGCAGCTCGCGGGAGTTCGAGCAGTACTTC. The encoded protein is CASSSREFEQYF.

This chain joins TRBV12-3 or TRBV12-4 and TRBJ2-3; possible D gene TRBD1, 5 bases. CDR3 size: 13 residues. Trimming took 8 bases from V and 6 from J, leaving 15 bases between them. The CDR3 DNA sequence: TGTGCCAGCGGTCAGGGTAAGGCTGATACGCAGTATTTT. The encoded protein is CASGQGKADTQYF.

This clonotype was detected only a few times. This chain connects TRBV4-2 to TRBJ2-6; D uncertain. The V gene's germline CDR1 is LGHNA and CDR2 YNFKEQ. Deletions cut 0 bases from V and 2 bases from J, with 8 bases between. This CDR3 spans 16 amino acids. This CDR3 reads CASSQDPSPGANVLTF. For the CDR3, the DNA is TGTGCCAGCAGCCAAGATCCTAGTCCTGGGGCCAACGTCCTGACTTTC.

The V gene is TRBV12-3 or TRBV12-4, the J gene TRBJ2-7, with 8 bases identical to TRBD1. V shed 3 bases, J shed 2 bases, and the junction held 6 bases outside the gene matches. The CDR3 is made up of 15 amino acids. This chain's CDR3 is CASSLGRGPPYEQYF. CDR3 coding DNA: TGTGCCAGCAGTTTGGGCAGGGGGCCCCCCTACGAGCAGTACTTC.